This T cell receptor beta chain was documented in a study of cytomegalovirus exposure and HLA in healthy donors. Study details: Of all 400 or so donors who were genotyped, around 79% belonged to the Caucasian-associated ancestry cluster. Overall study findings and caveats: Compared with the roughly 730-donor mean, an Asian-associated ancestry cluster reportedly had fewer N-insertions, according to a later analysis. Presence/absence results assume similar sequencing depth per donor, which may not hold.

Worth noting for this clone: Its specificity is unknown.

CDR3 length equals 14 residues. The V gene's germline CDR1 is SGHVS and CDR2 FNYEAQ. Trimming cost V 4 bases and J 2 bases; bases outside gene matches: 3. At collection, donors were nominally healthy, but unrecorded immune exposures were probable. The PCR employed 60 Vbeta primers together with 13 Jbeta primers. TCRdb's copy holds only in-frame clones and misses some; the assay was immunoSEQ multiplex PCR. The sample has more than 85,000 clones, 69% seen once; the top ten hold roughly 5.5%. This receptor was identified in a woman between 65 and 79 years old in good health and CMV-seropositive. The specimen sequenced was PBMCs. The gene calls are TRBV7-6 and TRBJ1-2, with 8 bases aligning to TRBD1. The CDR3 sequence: CASSSGGRNYGYTF. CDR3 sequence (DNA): TGTGCCAGCAGCTCAGGGGGCCGGAACTATGGCTACACCTTC.